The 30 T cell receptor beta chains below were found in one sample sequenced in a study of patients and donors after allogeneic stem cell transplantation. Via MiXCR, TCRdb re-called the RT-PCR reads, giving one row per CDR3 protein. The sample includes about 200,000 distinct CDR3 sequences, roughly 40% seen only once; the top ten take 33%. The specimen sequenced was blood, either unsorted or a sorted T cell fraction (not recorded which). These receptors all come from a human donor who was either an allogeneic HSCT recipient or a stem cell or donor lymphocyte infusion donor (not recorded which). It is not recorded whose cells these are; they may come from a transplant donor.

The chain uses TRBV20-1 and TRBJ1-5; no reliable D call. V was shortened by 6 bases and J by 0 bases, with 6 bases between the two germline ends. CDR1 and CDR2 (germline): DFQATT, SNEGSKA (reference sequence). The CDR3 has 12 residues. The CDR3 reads CSAEDSNQPQHF. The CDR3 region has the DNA TGCAGTGCGGAGGATAGCAATCAGCCCCAGCATTTT.

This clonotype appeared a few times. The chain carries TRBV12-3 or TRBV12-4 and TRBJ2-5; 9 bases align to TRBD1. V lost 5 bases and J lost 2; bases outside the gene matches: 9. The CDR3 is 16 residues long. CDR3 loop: CASSPGTGTIQETQYF. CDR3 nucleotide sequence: TGTGCCAGCAGTCCCGGGACAGGGACAATTCAAGAGACCCAGTACTTC.

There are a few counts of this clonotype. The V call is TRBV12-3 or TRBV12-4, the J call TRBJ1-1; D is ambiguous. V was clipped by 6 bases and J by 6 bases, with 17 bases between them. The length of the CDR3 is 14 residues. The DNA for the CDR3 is TGTGCCAGCAGAGAGACGCCGGGAGGCGCTGAAGCTTTCTTT. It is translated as CASRETPGGAEAFF.

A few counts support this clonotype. CDR3 loop: CSGQGATNEKLFF. The CDR3 bases are TGCAGCGGACAGGGGGCAACTAATGAAAAACTGTTTTTT. J is TRBJ1-4 and V is TRBV29-1; 9 bases are shared with TRBD1. V lost 7 bases and J lost 0; bases outside the gene matches: 0. Germline CDR1 reads SQVTM; CDR2 reads ANQGSEA. The CDR3 is made up of 13 amino acids. Looking up the rest from reference TRBV29-1 and TRBJ1-4 gives the full variable domain: SAVISQKPSRDICQRGTSLTIQCQVDSQVTMMFWYRQQPGQSLTLIATANQGSEATYESGFVIDKFPISRPNLTFSTLTVSNMSPEDSSIYLCSGQGATNEKLFFGSGTQLSVL.

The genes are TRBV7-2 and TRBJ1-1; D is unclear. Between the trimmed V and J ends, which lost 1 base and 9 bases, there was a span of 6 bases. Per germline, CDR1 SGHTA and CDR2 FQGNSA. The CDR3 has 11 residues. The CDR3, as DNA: TGTGCCAGCAGCTTAGACATGAAAGCTTTCTTT. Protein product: CASSLDMKAFF.

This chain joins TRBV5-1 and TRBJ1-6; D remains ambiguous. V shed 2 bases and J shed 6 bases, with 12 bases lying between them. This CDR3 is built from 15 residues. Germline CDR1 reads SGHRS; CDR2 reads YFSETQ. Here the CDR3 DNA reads TGCGCCAGCAGCTTCGGTACGGGGTTTAATTCACCCCTCCACTTT. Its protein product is CASSFGTGFNSPLHF. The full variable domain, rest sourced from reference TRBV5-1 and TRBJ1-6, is KAGVTQTPRYLIKTRGQQVTLSCSPISGHRSVSWYQQTPGQGLQFLFEYFSETQRNKGNFPGRFSGRQFSNSRSEMNVSTLELGDSALYLCASSFGTGFNSPLHFGNGTRLTVT.

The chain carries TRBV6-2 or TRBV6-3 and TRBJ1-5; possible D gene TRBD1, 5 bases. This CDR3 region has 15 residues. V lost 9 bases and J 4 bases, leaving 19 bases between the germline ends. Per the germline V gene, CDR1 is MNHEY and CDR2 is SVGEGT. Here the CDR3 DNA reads TGTGCCAGGAAGGGCGACAGACGAGAAAATCAGCCCCAGCATTTT. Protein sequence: CARKGDRRENQPQHF.

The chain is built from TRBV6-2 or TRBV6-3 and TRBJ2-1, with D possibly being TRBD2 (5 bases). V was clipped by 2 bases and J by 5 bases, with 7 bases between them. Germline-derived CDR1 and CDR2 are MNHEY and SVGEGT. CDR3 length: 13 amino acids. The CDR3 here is CASSYGGHNEQFF. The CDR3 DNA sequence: TGTGCCAGCAGTTACGGCGGGCACAATGAGCAGTTCTTC.

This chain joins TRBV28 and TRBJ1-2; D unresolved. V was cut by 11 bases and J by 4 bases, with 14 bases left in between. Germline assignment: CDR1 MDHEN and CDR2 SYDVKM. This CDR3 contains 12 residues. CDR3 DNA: TGTGCCGGTAGAGACGGATTCTATGGCTACACCTTC. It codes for CAGRDGFYGYTF.

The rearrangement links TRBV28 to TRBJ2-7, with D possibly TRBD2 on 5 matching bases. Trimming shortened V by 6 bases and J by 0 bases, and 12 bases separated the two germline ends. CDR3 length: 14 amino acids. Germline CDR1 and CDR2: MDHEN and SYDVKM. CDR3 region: CASRWTEASYEQYF. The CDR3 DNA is TGTGCCAGCAGGTGGACTGAAGCCTCCTACGAGCAGTACTTC.

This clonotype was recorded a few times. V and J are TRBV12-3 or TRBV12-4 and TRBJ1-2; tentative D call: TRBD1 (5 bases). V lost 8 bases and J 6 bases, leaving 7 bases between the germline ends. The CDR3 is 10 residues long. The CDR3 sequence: CASGTHGYTF. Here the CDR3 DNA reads TGTGCCAGCGGGACCCATGGCTACACCTTC.

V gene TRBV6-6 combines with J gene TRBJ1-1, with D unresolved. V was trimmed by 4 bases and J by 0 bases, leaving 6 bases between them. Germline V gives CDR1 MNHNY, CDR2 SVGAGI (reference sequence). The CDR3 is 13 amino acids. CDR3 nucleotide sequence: TGTGCCAGCAGTTTACCCCTGAACACTGAAGCTTTCTTT. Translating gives CASSLPLNTEAFF.

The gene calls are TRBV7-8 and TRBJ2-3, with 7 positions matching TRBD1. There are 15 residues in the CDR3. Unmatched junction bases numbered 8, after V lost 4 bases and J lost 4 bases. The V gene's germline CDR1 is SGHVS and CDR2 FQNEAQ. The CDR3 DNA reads TGTGCCAGCAGCTCACAGGGGAGTATGGCAGATACGCAGTATTTT. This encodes CASSSQGSMADTQYF.

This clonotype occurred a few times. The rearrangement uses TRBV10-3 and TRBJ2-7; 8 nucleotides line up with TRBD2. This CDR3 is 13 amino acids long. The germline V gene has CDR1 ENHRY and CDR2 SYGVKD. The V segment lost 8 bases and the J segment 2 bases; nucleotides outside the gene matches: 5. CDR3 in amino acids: CAIRREATYEQYF. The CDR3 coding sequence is TGTGCCATCCGGCGGGAGGCCACCTACGAGCAGTACTTC.

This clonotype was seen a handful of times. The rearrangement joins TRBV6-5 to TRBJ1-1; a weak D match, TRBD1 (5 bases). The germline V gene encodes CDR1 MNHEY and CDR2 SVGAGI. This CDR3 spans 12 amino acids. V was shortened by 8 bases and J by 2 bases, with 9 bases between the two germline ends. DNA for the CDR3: TGTGCCAGCTATAGGGGCAACACTGAAGCTTTCTTT. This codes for CASYRGNTEAFF.

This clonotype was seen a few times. The CDR3 spells CASSLNIAAFF. CDR3 nucleotides: TGTGCCAGCAGCTTGAACATCGCAGCTTTCTTT. This rearrangement joins TRBV5-5 to TRBJ1-1; D is unresolved. Germline CDR1 reads SGHKS; CDR2 reads YYEKEE (reference sequence). Trimming took 1 base from V and 10 from J, leaving 8 bases between them. The CDR3 contains 11 residues.

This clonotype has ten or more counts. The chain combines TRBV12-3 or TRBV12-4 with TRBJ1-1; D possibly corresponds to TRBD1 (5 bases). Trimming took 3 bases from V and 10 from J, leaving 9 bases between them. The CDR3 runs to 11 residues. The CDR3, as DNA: TGTGCCAGCAGTTTCGGGGGGGGAGCTTTCTTT. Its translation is CASSFGGGAFF.

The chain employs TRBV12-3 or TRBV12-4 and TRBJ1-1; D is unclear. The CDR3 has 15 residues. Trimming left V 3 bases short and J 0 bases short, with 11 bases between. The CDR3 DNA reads TGTGCCAGCAGTTTCGGTAGGCGGATGAACACTGAAGCTTTCTTT. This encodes CASSFGRRMNTEAFF.

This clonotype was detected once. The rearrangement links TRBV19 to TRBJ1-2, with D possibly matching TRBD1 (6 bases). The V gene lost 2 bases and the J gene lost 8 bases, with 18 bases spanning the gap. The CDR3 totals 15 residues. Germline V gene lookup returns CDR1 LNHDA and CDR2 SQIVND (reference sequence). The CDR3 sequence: CASSIMDSNLAGYTF. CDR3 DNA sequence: TGTGCCAGTAGTATAATGGACAGTAACCTGGCAGGCTACACCTTC.

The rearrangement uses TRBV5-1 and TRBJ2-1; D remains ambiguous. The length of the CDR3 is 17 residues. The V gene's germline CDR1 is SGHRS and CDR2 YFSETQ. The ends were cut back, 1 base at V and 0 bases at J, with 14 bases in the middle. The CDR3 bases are TGCGCCAGCAGCTTGAATGGCGGAATGAGCTCCTACAATGAGCAGTTCTTC. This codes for CASSLNGGMSSYNEQFF.

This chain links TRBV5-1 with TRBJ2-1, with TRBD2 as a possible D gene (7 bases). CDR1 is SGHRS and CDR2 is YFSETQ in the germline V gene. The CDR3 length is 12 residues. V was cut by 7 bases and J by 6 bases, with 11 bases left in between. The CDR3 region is CASGRGSNEQFF. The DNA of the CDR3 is TGCGCCAGCGGGAGGGGGTCCAATGAGCAGTTCTTC. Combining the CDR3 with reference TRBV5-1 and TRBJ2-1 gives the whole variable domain KAGVTQTPRYLIKTRGQQVTLSCSPISGHRSVSWYQQTPGQGLQFLFEYFSETQRNKGNFPGRFSGRQFSNSRSEMNVSTLELGDSALYLCASGRGSNEQFFGPGTRLTVL.

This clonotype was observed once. The chain's CDR3 is CASSLGLAGGDAETQYF. DNA of the CDR3: TGTGCCAGCAGCTTGGGCCTAGCGGGAGGTGACGCGGAGACCCAGTACTTC. V and J are TRBV5-6 and TRBJ2-5; 11 bases map to TRBD2. Germline V gene lookup returns CDR1 SGHDT and CDR2 YYEEEE. J lost 5 bases, V lost 0 bases, and 9 bases had no gene match. CDR3 length equals 17 residues.

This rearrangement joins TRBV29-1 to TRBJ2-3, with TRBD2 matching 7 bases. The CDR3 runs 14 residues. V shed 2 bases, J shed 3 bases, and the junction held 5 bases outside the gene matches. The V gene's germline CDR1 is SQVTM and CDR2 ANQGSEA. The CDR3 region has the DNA TGCAGCGTTGAAAGGCGGGAGAAGACAGATACGCAGTATTTT. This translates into CSVERREKTDTQYF.

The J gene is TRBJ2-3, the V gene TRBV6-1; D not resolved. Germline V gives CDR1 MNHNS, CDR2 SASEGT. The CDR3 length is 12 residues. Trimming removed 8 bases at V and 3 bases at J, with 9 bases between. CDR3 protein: CASLGSTDTQYF. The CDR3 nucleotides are TGTGCCAGCCTCGGGTCGACAGATACGCAGTATTTT.

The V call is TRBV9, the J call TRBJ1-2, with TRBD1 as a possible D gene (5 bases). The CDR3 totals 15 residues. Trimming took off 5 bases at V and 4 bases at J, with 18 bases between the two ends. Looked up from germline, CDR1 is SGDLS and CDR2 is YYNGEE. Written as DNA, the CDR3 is TGTGCCAGCAGAGACCAGGGACCCAACTGCTATGGCTACACCTTC. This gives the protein CASRDQGPNCYGYTF.

CDR3 sequence reads: CSVEGHYGYTF. Written as DNA, the CDR3 is TGCAGCGTTGAAGGTCACTATGGCTACACCTTC. V gene TRBV29-1 combines with J gene TRBJ1-2; unclear D gene. V was clipped by 1 base and J by 3 bases, with 3 bases between them. CDR1 is SQVTM, CDR2 ANQGSEA, per germline. This CDR3 has 11 residues.

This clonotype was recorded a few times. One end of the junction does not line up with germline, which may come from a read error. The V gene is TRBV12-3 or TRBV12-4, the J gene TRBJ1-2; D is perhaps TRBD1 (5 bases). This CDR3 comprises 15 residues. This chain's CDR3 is CASSLGQVGAGGYTF. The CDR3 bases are TGTGCCAGCAGCTTAGGACAAGTCGGAGCAGGCGGCTACACCTTC.

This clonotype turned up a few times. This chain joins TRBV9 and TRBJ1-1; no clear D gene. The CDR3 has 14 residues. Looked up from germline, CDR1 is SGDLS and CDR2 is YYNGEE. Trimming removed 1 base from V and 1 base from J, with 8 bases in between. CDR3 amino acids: CASSVIVGNTEAFF. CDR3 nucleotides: TGTGCCAGCAGCGTAATTGTAGGGAACACTGAAGCTTTCTTT.

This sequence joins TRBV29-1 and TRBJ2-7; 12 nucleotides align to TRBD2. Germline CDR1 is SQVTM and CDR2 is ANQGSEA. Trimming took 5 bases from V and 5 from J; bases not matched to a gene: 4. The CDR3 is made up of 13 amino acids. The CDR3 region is CSVLAGGPNEQYF. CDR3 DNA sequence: TGCAGCGTTCTAGCGGGAGGGCCGAACGAGCAGTACTTC.

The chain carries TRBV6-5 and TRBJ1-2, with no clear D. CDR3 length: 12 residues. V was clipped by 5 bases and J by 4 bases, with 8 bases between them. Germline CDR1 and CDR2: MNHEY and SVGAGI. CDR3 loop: CASSAWGYGYTF. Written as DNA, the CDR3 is TGTGCCAGCAGTGCCTGGGGCTATGGCTACACCTTC.